The rows below give T cell receptor beta chains drawn from one sample of a study of blood T cell repertoires in COVID-19. Assay: immunoSEQ multiplex PCR; the TCRdb copy retains only in-frame clones and omits some. This sample has 60,000 to 75,000 clones, with about four fifths found just once. The sequencing input was peripheral blood. These receptors all stem from a woman of 80 years or more with acute or convalescent COVID-19. Both conserved end residues are part of each CDR3. The order of the fields is J gene, D gene, clone size, V gene, CDR3 DNA, CDR3 protein. D genes are given only for firm matches. Not every row has a clone size; where given, it reads once, few, many or a size class.

TRBJ2-6,.,.,TRBV19,TGTGCCAGCTCGAATCGTCGTGCGGGGGCCAACGTCCTGACTTTC,CASSNRRAGANVLTF
TRBJ1-2,.,.,TRBV3-1/TRBV3-2,TGTGCCAGCAGCCAAGGATCGGTCACCATCTATGGCTACACCTTC,CASSQGSVTIYGYTF
TRBJ2-3,.,.,TRBV6-5,TGTGCCAGCCATGTGAGCACAGATACGCAGTATTTT,CASHVSTDTQYF
TRBJ1-2,.,few,TRBV3-1/TRBV3-2,TGTGCCAGCAGCCAAGCGGAGGGGGGCTACACCTTC,CASSQAEGGYTF
TRBJ2-7,TRBD1,.,TRBV7-9,TGTGCCAGCAGCTTACTACAGGGGAACTACGAGCAGTACTTC,CASSLLQGNYEQYF
TRBJ1-5,TRBD1,.,TRBV7-8,TGTGCCAGCAGCTTAGGAGACAGGGGAAGTCAGCCCCAGCATTTT,CASSLGDRGSQPQHF
TRBJ2-7,TRBD2,.,TRBV3-1/TRBV3-2,TGTGCCAGCAGCCTTGGACTAGGCGAGTTCTACGAGCAGTACTTC,CASSLGLGEFYEQYF
TRBJ1-5,TRBD1,.,TRBV27,TGTGCCAGCAGTTGGGCCAGGGACAGGGGAAGGCAGCCCCAGCATTTT,CASSWARDRGRQPQHF
TRBJ1-2,TRBD1,.,TRBV7-9,TGTGCCAGCAGCTCTGGACAGGGCGACTATGGCTACACCTTC,CASSSGQGDYGYTF
TRBJ2-7,TRBD1,.,TRBV6-7,TGTGCCAGCAGTGCAGGGGGCGTCGAGCAGTACTTC,CASSAGGVEQYF
TRBJ1-4,TRBD1,.,TRBV3-1/TRBV3-2,TGTGCCAGCAGCCCTTACAGGGGTACTAATGAAAAACTGTTTTTT,CASSPYRGTNEKLFF
TRBJ2-2,.,once,TRBV19,TGTGCCAGTAGCCCCGACAGAACCAGGGGGGAGCTGTTTTTT,CASSPDRTRGELFF
TRBJ1-1,TRBD1,once,TRBV11-3,TGTGCCAGCAGCTGGGACAGCCACACTGAAGCTTTCTTT,CASSWDSHTEAFF
TRBJ2-3,TRBD2,.,TRBV7-8,TGTGCCAGCAGCTTAGCGGGGGAGGGGACAGATACGCAGTATTTT,CASSLAGEGTDTQYF
TRBJ1-1,.,.,TRBV4-2,TGTGCCAGCAGCCAAGCAAGGGGGGGCACTGAAGCTTTCTTT,CASSQARGGTEAFF
TRBJ1-3,TRBD1,few,TRBV6-5,TGTGCCAGCAGTCGCGGGGACAGGGTTGGAAACACCATATATTTT,CASSRGDRVGNTIYF
TRBJ2-5,TRBD2,.,TRBV5-1,TGCGCCAGCACCTGGGGTCCAGCGGGGGGGCAAGAGACCCAGTACTTC,CASTWGPAGGQETQYF
TRBJ1-1,.,.,TRBV18,TGTGCCAGCTCACCGGGCCAGAAGAACACTGAAGCTTTCTTT,CASSPGQKNTEAFF
TRBJ1-6,.,few,TRBV19,TGTGCCAGTAGTCCCCGGACACTTTATAATTCACCCCTCCACTTT,CASSPRTLYNSPLHF
TRBJ1-5,.,.,TRBV6-5,TGTGCCAGCAGCCCGGATGACGGGGGGCAGCCCCAGCATTTT,CASSPDDGGQPQHF
TRBJ2-1,TRBD2,.,TRBV5-1,TGCGCCAGCAGTGTGGGGGGGAGCTATGAGCAGTTCTTC,CASSVGGSYEQFF
TRBJ1-1,.,.,TRBV21-1,TGTGCCAGCAGCACCTTCCGCGGGCGGGGGCTTATGAACACTGAAGCTTTCTTT,CASSTFRGRGLMNTEAFF
TRBJ2-7,TRBD2,.,TRBV6-1,TGTGCCAGCAGTGAAGTTGGGAGGGGCAGTACGTACGAGCAGTACTTC,CASSEVGRGSTYEQYF
TRBJ2-7,TRBD2,.,TRBV18,TGTGCCAGCTCACCCCTTGGGGGGGACGAGCAGTACTTC,CASSPLGGDEQYF
TRBJ2-7,.,.,TRBV12-3/TRBV12-4,TGTGCCAGCAGTAGAGACACCGGCTACGAGCAGTACTTC,CASSRDTGYEQYF
TRBJ2-7,.,.,TRBV27,TGTGCCAGCAGTTTGGGGGGGGGCATCGGATACGAGCAGTACTTC,CASSLGGGIGYEQYF
TRBJ1-4,TRBD1,.,TRBV5-6,TGTGCCAGCAGCTTAAGACAGGGGGGGCATGAAAAACTGTTTTTT,CASSLRQGGHEKLFF
TRBJ1-5,.,.,TRBV7-3,TGTGCCAGCAGCCAAAGCACAGGCAACAATCAGCCCCAGCATTTT,CASSQSTGNNQPQHF
TRBJ1-1,.,.,TRBV6-5,TGTGCCAGCAATATGGGTGAGGGGGCTGAAGCTTTCTTT,CASNMGEGAEAFF
TRBJ2-1,.,.,TRBV2,TGTGCCAGCACCAAAGAAACTAGCTCCTACAATGAGCAGTTCTTC,CASTKETSSYNEQFF
TRBJ2-7,TRBD1,.,TRBV6-5,TGTGCTACCGGGACAGGCCTATACGAGCAGTACTTC,CATGTGLYEQYF
TRBJ2-3,TRBD1,.,TRBV11-2,TGTGCCAGCAGCCCCCGGACAGGGGGACACACAGATACGCAGTATTTT,CASSPRTGGHTDTQYF
TRBJ2-1,TRBD2,few,TRBV7-2,TGTGCCAGCAGCTTTACTAGCGGGGGGTACAATGAGCAGTTCTTC,CASSFTSGGYNEQFF
TRBJ1-3,.,once,TRBV30,TGTGCCTGGAGTGTGAGTCAGGCGGGAAACACCATATATTTT,CAWSVSQAGNTIYF
TRBJ2-1,TRBD2,.,TRBV2,TGTGCCAGCATTCGACTAGCGGGGGAGTACAATGAGCAGTTCTTC,CASIRLAGEYNEQFF
TRBJ2-7,TRBD1,.,TRBV11-2,TGTGCCAGCAGCTTAAACAGGGGGCAGTACGAGCAGTACTTC,CASSLNRGQYEQYF
TRBJ1-1,.,.,TRBV7-9,TGTGCCAGCAGCAGCCAACAGGGCAACACTGAAGCTTTCTTT,CASSSQQGNTEAFF
TRBJ1-6,TRBD1,.,TRBV10-2,TGCGCCAGCAGAGAAACAGGGGGGGATTCACCCCTCCACTTT,CASRETGGDSPLHF
TRBJ2-7,.,.,TRBV6-4,TGTGCCAGCAGGGGGGACTGCTCCTACGAGCAGTACTTC,CASRGDCSYEQYF
TRBJ2-7,.,.,TRBV7-3,TGTGCCAGCAGCTTAACCCCCGGGGAATTCAGCGAGCAGTACTTC,CASSLTPGEFSEQYF
TRBJ2-3,TRBD2,.,TRBV3-1/TRBV3-2,TGTGCCAGCAGCCCACAGCGGGGGGGAAACACAGATACGCAGTATTTT,CASSPQRGGNTDTQYF
TRBJ1-6,TRBD1,.,TRBV27,TGTGCCAGCAGTGTCACGGGACAGGGGTATTCACCCCTCCACTTT,CASSVTGQGYSPLHF
TRBJ2-7,TRBD1,.,TRBV19,TGTGCCAGTAGTATTCGGGGACAGACGACCGAGCAGTACTTC,CASSIRGQTTEQYF
TRBJ2-7,.,.,TRBV6-1,TGTGCCAGCAGTGAAGCGTCGTCCTCCTACGAGCAGTACTTC,CASSEASSSYEQYF
TRBJ1-1,.,.,TRBV20-1,TGCAGTGCTAGTCAGGGGAGGGACACTGAAGCTTTCTTT,CSASQGRDTEAFF
TRBJ2-7,.,.,TRBV11-2,TGTGCCAGCAGCGACAGTTATAACGAGCAGTACTTC,CASSDSYNEQYF
TRBJ2-7,TRBD1,.,TRBV27,TGTGCCAGCAGTTCAATGCTCGGACAGGCCACCTACGAGCAGTACTTC,CASSSMLGQATYEQYF
TRBJ2-7,TRBD2,.,TRBV4-2,TGTGCCAGCAGCCAAGCAGATCCCGGGACTAGCGGCTACGAGCAGTACTTC,CASSQADPGTSGYEQYF
TRBJ2-1,TRBD1,.,TRBV5-4,TGTGCCAGCAGCTTGGGACAGGGGTCCTACAATGAGCAGTTCTTC,CASSLGQGSYNEQFF
TRBJ1-2,.,once,TRBV5-1,TGCGCCAGCACTCTCCAACCTAGGACAGTGTCAATCTATGGCTACACCTTC,CASTLQPRTVSIYGYTF
TRBJ1-2,.,.,TRBV12-5,TGTGCTAGTGGTTCGGCAGCCCCCAGGGCGATGGGCTACACCTTC,CASGSAAPRAMGYTF
TRBJ2-3,TRBD2,.,TRBV7-9,TGTGCCAGCAGCTTGAACGGGGGGGCAACAGATACGCAGTATTTT,CASSLNGGATDTQYF
TRBJ1-2,.,once,TRBV5-1,TGCGCCAGCAGCGCGCCGGGACAACTCAACTATGGCTACACCTTC,CASSAPGQLNYGYTF
TRBJ2-7,.,.,TRBV6-5,TGTGCCAGCAGTTACCCCATGGCCGGGTCCTACGAGCAGTACTTC,CASSYPMAGSYEQYF
TRBJ2-3,TRBD2,.,TRBV3-1/TRBV3-2,TGTGCCAGCAGCCAAGATACCCCAGGAGCGGGGGTGCTAATAGATACGCAGTATTTT,CASSQDTPGAGVLIDTQYF
TRBJ2-7,TRBD2,.,TRBV4-1,TGCGCCAGCAGCCTCACTAGCGGTGAAACCTACGAGCAGTACTTC,CASSLTSGETYEQYF
TRBJ1-4,.,.,TRBV6-5,TGTGCCACCCAGAAGGGGGCAACTAATGAAAAACTGTTTTTT,CATQKGATNEKLFF